This T cell receptor beta chain originates from a study of cytomegalovirus exposure and HLA in healthy donors. This clone was seen once. What it binds is unknown. Per the germline V gene, CDR1 is GTSNPN and CDR2 is SVGIG (reference sequence). This CDR3 spans 13 amino acids. Germline trimming cut 5 bases from V and 10 bases from J; bases unmatched to any gene: 6. Findings and limits, study-wide: With later analysis, a missense DCLRE1C variant became linked to TCR beta V- and J-gene trimming. In a later analysis, HLA-associated beta chains showed higher expansion and lower generation probabilities than comparable chains. In a later analysis, productive TCRs from donors in an Asian-associated ancestry cluster reportedly carried fewer N-insertions than the cohort mean. In an earlier analysis, in several hundred donors, most V segments appeared productive either ~87% or ~30% of the time.

60 Vbeta and 13 Jbeta primers were used in PCR. TCRdb's copy holds only in-frame clones and misses some; the assay was immunoSEQ multiplex PCR. The data hold roughly 180,000 clones, with approximately 88% observed a single time. This TCR derives from a boy between 2 and 10 years old in good health and CMV-seronegative. This sequence joins TRBV30 and TRBJ1-6; TRBD1 aligns across 9 bases. Sequenced sample: PBMCs. The DNA of the CDR3 is TGTGCCTGGGGGACAGGGACTCGCTCACCCCTCCACTTT. This translates into CAWGTGTRSPLHF.